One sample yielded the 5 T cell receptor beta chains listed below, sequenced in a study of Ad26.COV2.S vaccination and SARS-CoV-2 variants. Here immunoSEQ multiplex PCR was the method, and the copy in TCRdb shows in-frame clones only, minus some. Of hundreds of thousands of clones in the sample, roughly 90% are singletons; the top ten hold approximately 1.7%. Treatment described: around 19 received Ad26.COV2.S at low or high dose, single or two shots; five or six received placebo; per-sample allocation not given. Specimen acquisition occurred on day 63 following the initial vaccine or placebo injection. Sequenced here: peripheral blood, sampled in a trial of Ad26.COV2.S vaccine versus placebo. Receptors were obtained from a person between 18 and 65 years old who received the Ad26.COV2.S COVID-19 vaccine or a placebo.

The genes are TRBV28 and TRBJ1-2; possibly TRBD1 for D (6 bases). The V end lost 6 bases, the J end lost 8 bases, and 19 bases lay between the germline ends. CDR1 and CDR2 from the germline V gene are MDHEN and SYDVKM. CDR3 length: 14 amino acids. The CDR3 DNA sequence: TGTGCCAGCAGGTTACAGGGACCTTTCTCCGGCTACACCTTC. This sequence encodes CASRLQGPFSGYTF.

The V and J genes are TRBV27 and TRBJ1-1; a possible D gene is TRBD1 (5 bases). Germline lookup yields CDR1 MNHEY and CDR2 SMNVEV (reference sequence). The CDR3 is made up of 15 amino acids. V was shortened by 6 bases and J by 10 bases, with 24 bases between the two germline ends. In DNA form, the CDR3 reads TGTGCCAGCAGCCCGGGGCCGACGGGCGGTGTGGGAGCTTTCTTT. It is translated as CASSPGPTGGVGAFF.

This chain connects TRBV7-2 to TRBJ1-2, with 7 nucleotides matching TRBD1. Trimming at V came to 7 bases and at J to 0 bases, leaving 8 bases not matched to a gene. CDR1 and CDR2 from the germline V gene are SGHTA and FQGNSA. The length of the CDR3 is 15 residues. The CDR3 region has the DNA TGTGCCAGCACCCGACAGGGTCAAGCTAACTATGGCTACACCTTC. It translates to CASTRQGQANYGYTF.

This chain's CDR3 is CASSRDRGYNEKLFF. The CDR3 DNA is TGTGCCAGCAGCCGAGATCGGGGTTATAATGAAAAACTGTTTTTT. V is TRBV7-8 and J is TRBJ1-4; D remains unclear. The V end lost 5 bases, the J end lost 4 bases, and 14 bases lay between the germline ends. Germline CDR1 reads SGHVS; CDR2 reads FQNEAQ. This CDR3 contains 15 residues.

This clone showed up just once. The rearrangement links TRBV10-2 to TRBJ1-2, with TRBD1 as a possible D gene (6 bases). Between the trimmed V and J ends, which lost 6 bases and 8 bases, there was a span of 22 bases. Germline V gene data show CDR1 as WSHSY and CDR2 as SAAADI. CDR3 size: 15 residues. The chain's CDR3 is CASRSSGAAVLGYTF. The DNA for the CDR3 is TGCGCCAGCAGAAGTTCAGGGGCCGCTGTTCTGGGCTACACCTTC.